This T cell receptor (beta chain) was identified in a study of OX40 agonist ivuxolimab in advanced cancers. Study at large: Ivuxolimab was administered intravenously to patients at 0.01 to 10 mg/kg every 2 weeks.

Study-level findings and limits: The study observed clonal expansion of CD4+ and CD8+ blood T cells by week 6 at 0.1 to 3.0 mg/kg. The study did not work out the antigen specificity of the expanded peripheral T cells. Expanded clones belonging to CD8+ T cells outnumbered, on average, those of CD4+.

About this clone itself: Antigen specificity is unknown.

The table came from immunoSEQ multiplex PCR; TCRdb's copy has only in-frame clones and leaves some out. The sample lists 70,000 to 80,000 clones; around 88% were seen once. The clonotype originates from an adult with an advanced solid tumor such as melanoma, head and neck, liver or kidney cancer. The starting material was CD4+ or CD8+ T cells sorted from blood, obtained in a trial of the OX40 agonist ivuxolimab.

CDR3 in DNA: TGTGCCAGTAGTAGGGGGCCCGACCAAGAGACCCAGTACTTC. Translated: CASSRGPDQETQYF. The chain uses TRBV19 and TRBJ2-5; TRBD1 is a possible D gene (6 bases). CDR1 is LNHDA and CDR2 is SQIVND in the germline V gene (reference sequence). The V end lost 4 bases, the J end lost 0 bases, and 9 bases lay between the germline ends. The CDR3 runs to 14 residues.